One TCR beta chain is described in this entry. Its antigen is unknown. Germline loops: CDR1 SQVTM, CDR2 ANQGSEA. Between the trimmed V and J ends, which lost 3 bases and 7 bases, there was a span of 15 bases. The CDR3 totals 14 residues. These data belong to a study of cytomegalovirus exposure and HLA in healthy donors. For the study at large: When 398 donors were genotyped, just over 80% of them were found to fall in the Caucasian-associated ancestry cluster.

This PCR relied on a set of 60 Vbeta primers and 13 Jbeta primers. Sequenced by immunoSEQ multiplex PCR; TCRdb stores in-frame clones only, minus some. This sample's table reports under 130,000 clones. General study findings and limits: One variant, a missense change in DCLRE1C, was linked in a later analysis to TCR beta V- and J-gene trimming. Reported results showed that the classifier diagnosed cytomegalovirus status with high specificity and sensitivity. Rates of TCR association differed by HLA locus in a later analysis, with DRB1 highest and HLA-C lowest.

This TCR derives from a man in his fifties or sixties in good health and CMV-seronegative. V gene TRBV29-1 combines with J gene TRBJ1-4; maybe TRBD1 (5 bases). What was sequenced was PBMCs. The CDR3 DNA follows: TGCAGCGTTGAGAGACTGTTGGGGGGTGAAAAACTGTTTTTT. Its protein is CSVERLLGGEKLFF.